This record covers a single TCR beta chain. This entry is derived from a study of blood T cells in healthy people across ages. Germline trimming cut 1 base from V and 5 bases from J; bases unmatched to any gene: 6. The length of the CDR3 is 17 residues. Per germline, CDR1 ENHRY and CDR2 SYGVKD. Primed by a sample-barcoded 5' primer and a J-beta primer mix, a second PCR proceeded for about 7 to 11 cycles. MiXCR, applied by TCRdb to the 5' RACE reads, yields one record per CDR3 protein. The sample shows about 970,000 distinct CDR3 sequences, 51% of them seen only once. This chain joins TRBV10-3 and TRBJ2-1; 12 nucleotides agree with TRBD2. This receptor was taken from an older woman in good health. The specimen sequenced was blood. The CDR3 spells CAISELPLAGGNNEQFF. CDR3 bases: TGTGCCATCAGTGAGTTGCCCCTAGCGGGAGGGAACAATGAGCAGTTCTTC.